This T cell receptor beta chain came from a study of identical twins. The study's findings and limits: Fewer insertions marked abundant cord blood beta clonotypes; young adult naive trended weakly, memory not at all.

From germline, CDR1 is SGHTA and CDR2 FQGNSA. CDR3 length: 15 amino acids. V was shortened by 0 bases and J by 1 base, with 8 bases between the two germline ends. There are many counts of this clonotype. The target antigen is unknown. Template switching, a step in the protocol, added a universal primer site, and cDNA carried unique molecular identifiers. TCRdb processed the 5' RACE reads anew with MiXCR; each CDR3 protein has one entry. The table has 250,000 to 300,000 distinct CDR3 sequences, roughly 9.7% seen once. This same sample was also part of a study on yellow fever vaccine responses in identical twins. That work adds: Reportedly, twins' vaccine T cell responses looked partly convergent and partly personalized.

Sequencing input: CD8+ T cells sorted from blood. The source is a woman aged 18-29 years in good health. The chain is built from TRBV7-2 and TRBJ2-3, with TRBD2 as a possible D gene (5 bases). CDR3 sequence (DNA): TGTGCCAGCAGCTTAGCTCTAGCCGGCACAGATACGCAGTATTTT. Amino acids: CASSLALAGTDTQYF. The whole variable domain, filled in from reference TRBV7-2 and TRBJ2-3, reads GAGVSQSPSNKVTEKGKDVELRCDPISGHTALYWYRQSLGQGLEFLIYFQGNSAPDKSGLPSDRFSAERTGGSVSTLTIQRTQQEDSAVYLCASSLALAGTDTQYFGPGTRLTVL.